These T cell receptor beta chains were read from a single sample in a study of blood T cell repertoires in COVID-19. Method: immunoSEQ multiplex PCR; TCRdb's copy keeps in-frame clones and lacks some. The table includes approximately 300,000 clones, approximately 84% detected once. Sample: peripheral blood. These TCRs come from a person aged 65 to 85 with COVID-19, enrolled during active disease. Both conserved end residues are part of each CDR3. D genes are given only for firm matches. Clone size is stated in some rows and not others, as once, few, many or a class when expanded.

V: TRBV3-1/TRBV3-2
J: TRBJ2-3
size: once
D: .
CDR3: CASSQRGADTQYF
DNA: TGTGCCAGCAGCCAACGGGGAGCGGATACGCAGTATTTT

V: TRBV12-3/TRBV12-4
J: TRBJ2-7
size: .
D: .
CDR3: CASNPREQYF
DNA: TGTGCCAGCAATCCCCGCGAGCAGTACTTC

V: TRBV11-2
J: TRBJ1-2
size: once
D: TRBD1
CDR3: CASSVDRANYGYTF
DNA: TGTGCCAGCAGCGTGGACAGGGCTAACTATGGCTACACCTTC

V: TRBV2
J: TRBJ1-3
size: .
D: .
CDR3: CASRLRVGNTIYF
DNA: TGTGCCAGCAGGCTCCGGGTAGGAAACACCATATATTTT

V: TRBV7-9
J: TRBJ1-6
size: .
D: .
CDR3: CASSLSSYNSPLHF
DNA: TGTGCCAGTAGTCTAAGCTCCTATAATTCACCCCTCCACTTT

V: TRBV5-1
J: TRBJ2-2
size: .
D: .
CDR3: CASSLEHRSTGELFF
DNA: TGCGCCAGCAGCTTGGAGCACAGATCCACCGGGGAGCTGTTTTTT

V: TRBV4-3
J: TRBJ1-1
size: once
D: .
CDR3: CASSQEGLNTEAFF
DNA: TGCGCCAGCAGCCAAGAGGGCTTGAACACTGAAGCTTTCTTT

V: TRBV28
J: TRBJ1-2
size: .
D: .
CDR3: CASNGVRAPRYTF
DNA: TGTGCCAGCAATGGAGTCAGGGCCCCACGCTACACCTTC

V: TRBV14
J: TRBJ2-1
size: .
D: TRBD2
CDR3: CASSQVAGATLNEQFF
DNA: TGTGCCAGCAGCCAAGTTGCGGGAGCCACCCTCAATGAGCAGTTCTTC

V: TRBV7-2
J: TRBJ1-1
size: few
D: .
CDR3: CASSPYRVNTEAFF
DNA: TGTGCCAGCAGCCCATATCGGGTGAACACTGAAGCTTTCTTT

V: TRBV3-1/TRBV3-2
J: TRBJ1-2
size: .
D: .
CDR3: CASSQQGGAVLQSGYTF
DNA: TGTGCCAGCAGCCAACAGGGCGGCGCAGTCCTCCAGAGTGGCTACACCTTC

V: TRBV12-3/TRBV12-4
J: TRBJ2-1
size: .
D: .
CDR3: CASSNSGYDPFF
DNA: TGTGCCAGCAGTAACTCAGGTTACGATCCGTTCTTC

V: TRBV19
J: TRBJ2-7
size: .
D: .
CDR3: CASSIGNRGGEQYF
DNA: TGTGCCAGTAGTATAGGCAACAGGGGAGGTGAGCAGTACTTC

V: TRBV19
J: TRBJ2-1
size: .
D: TRBD2
CDR3: CASSQLLAEGYNEQFF
DNA: TGTGCCAGTAGCCAATTACTAGCGGAGGGGTACAATGAGCAGTTCTTC

V: TRBV4-2
J: TRBJ2-7
size: .
D: .
CDR3: CASSQSGAGVHPEQYF
DNA: TGTGCCAGCAGCCAGAGCGGGGCAGGGGTTCATCCCGAGCAGTACTTC

V: TRBV5-1
J: TRBJ2-7
size: .
D: TRBD1
CDR3: CASSLSGTGAREQCF
DNA: TGCGCCAGCAGCTTGAGTGGGACAGGGGCTCGGGAGCAGTGCTTC

V: TRBV18
J: TRBJ2-3
size: .
D: TRBD1
CDR3: CASSPRDRSTDTQYF
DNA: TGTGCCAGCTCACCACGGGACAGAAGCACAGATACGCAGTATTTT

V: TRBV18
J: TRBJ2-2
size: .
D: TRBD1
CDR3: CASSSTQGAGTGELFF
DNA: TGTGCCAGCTCATCGACTCAGGGGGCTGGCACCGGGGAGCTGTTTTTT

V: TRBV15
J: TRBJ1-6
size: .
D: .
CDR3: CATSRDSGGNSPLHF
DNA: TGTGCCACCAGCAGAGATTCCGGGGGTAATTCACCCCTCCACTTT

V: TRBV6-5
J: TRBJ1-4
size: .
D: TRBD1
CDR3: CASSGTGEGKLFF
DNA: TGTGCCAGCAGCGGGACAGGGGAGGGAAAACTGTTTTTT

V: TRBV30
J: TRBJ1-2
size: .
D: .
CDR3: CAWRIFGGDSGYTF
DNA: TGTGCCTGGAGGATATTTGGAGGGGATAGTGGCTACACCTTC

V: TRBV5-6
J: TRBJ2-7
size: .
D: .
CDR3: CASSLYGYEQYF
DNA: TGTGCCAGCAGCTTGTACGGTTACGAGCAGTACTTC

V: TRBV27
J: TRBJ2-3
size: .
D: TRBD2
CDR3: CASSVTSGRAVDTQYF
DNA: TGTGCCAGCAGTGTCACTAGCGGGAGGGCAGTAGATACGCAGTATTTT

V: TRBV11-2
J: TRBJ1-1
size: .
D: .
CDR3: CASSLDRFRARNVNTEAFF
DNA: TGTGCCAGCAGCTTAGATCGGTTCAGGGCGCGAAACGTGAACACTGAAGCTTTCTTT

V: TRBV2
J: TRBJ1-5
size: .
D: TRBD1
CDR3: CASSESFTGTGGSNQPQHF
DNA: TGTGCCAGCAGTGAATCTTTTACCGGGACAGGGGGAAGCAATCAGCCCCAGCATTTT

V: TRBV7-9
J: TRBJ2-1
size: .
D: .
CDR3: CASSVQTGSDEQFF
DNA: TGTGCCAGCAGCGTCCAAACAGGGTCTGATGAGCAGTTCTTC

V: TRBV5-5
J: TRBJ2-7
size: .
D: TRBD1
CDR3: CASSPQTGFTYEQYF
DNA: TGTGCCAGCAGCCCCCAGACAGGGTTCACCTACGAGCAGTACTTC

V: TRBV29-1
J: TRBJ2-3
size: once
D: TRBD2
CDR3: CSVPWFGRGRDTQYF
DNA: TGCAGCGTTCCCTGGTTTGGGAGGGGCCGGGATACGCAGTATTTT

V: TRBV28
J: TRBJ2-3
size: .
D: .
CDR3: CASSSFTRGTDTQYF
DNA: TGTGCCAGCAGTTCGTTCACTAGAGGCACAGATACGCAGTATTTT

V: TRBV18
J: TRBJ1-2
size: .
D: TRBD1
CDR3: CASSTETGSGYTF
DNA: TGTGCCAGCTCAACTGAGACAGGGTCGGGCTACACCTTC

V: TRBV5-6
J: TRBJ1-2
size: .
D: TRBD1
CDR3: CASSFRNRGRGSDGYTF
DNA: TGTGCCAGCAGCTTTAGGAACAGGGGGCGCGGATCGGATGGCTACACCTTC

V: TRBV28
J: TRBJ1-1
size: .
D: .
CDR3: CASTPRDGTEAFF
DNA: TGTGCCAGCACGCCACGGGATGGCACTGAAGCTTTCTTT

V: TRBV30
J: TRBJ2-5
size: .
D: TRBD2
CDR3: CAWSVGSMAGARQETQYF
DNA: TGTGCCTGGAGTGTGGGCTCTATGGCGGGAGCCCGGCAAGAGACCCAGTACTTC